This passage covers 10 T cell receptor beta chains from one sample sequenced in a study of T-cell memory formation after mild COVID-19. A single record per CDR3 protein comes from TCRdb applying MiXCR to the 5' RACE reads. The sample lists 380,000 or so distinct CDR3 sequences; approximately 15% were seen once. The source material was PBMCs or a T cell subset sorted from them (not recorded which). Receptors originate from a man aged 18 to 29 who had mild COVID-19 (a few samples of this study predate the infection). Cell type and time point are not known.

A remark on this clonotype: One end of the junction varies from germline; a read error may be responsible. The chain uses TRBV20-1 and TRBJ1-3; no clear D. In germline, CDR1 is DFQATT, CDR2 SNEGSKA (reference sequence). CDR3 size: 14 residues. In nucleotides, the CDR3 is TGCAGTGTTAGAATCCCCGAACGGGGAAACACCATATATTTT. Amino acid sequence: CSVRIPERGNTIYF.

The chain combines TRBV4-1 with TRBJ1-1, with D unresolved. From germline, CDR1 is MGHRA and CDR2 YSYEKL. There are 15 residues in the CDR3. V gave up 4 bases and J gave up 1 base, with 13 bases separating them. The CDR3 loop is CASSLLVRENTEAFF. The CDR3 DNA follows: TGCGCCAGCAGCCTCCTAGTCCGGGAGAACACTGAAGCTTTCTTT.

In its sample, this clonotype was seen a few times. The chain combines TRBV7-9 with TRBJ1-4; TRBD1 might be the D (6 bases). The germline gives CDR1 SEHNR, CDR2 FQNEAQ (reference sequence). With 4 bases removed from V and 14 bases from J, the gap between germline ends came to 11 bases. CDR3 length equals 11 residues. Here the CDR3 reads CASSSPGHLFF. The CDR3 bases are TGTGCCAGCAGCTCACCGGGACACCTGTTTTTT.

This clonotype has only a few counts. V and J are TRBV20-1 and TRBJ2-3; TRBD1 matches at 7 bases. The CDR3 covers 14 residues. With V trimmed by 1 base and J by 1 base, 2 bases remained unmatched. Per germline, CDR1 DFQATT and CDR2 SNEGSKA (reference sequence). As DNA, the CDR3 is TGCAGTGCTAGAGGGACAGGAGGCACAGATACGCAGTATTTT. This gives the protein CSARGTGGTDTQYF.

This clonotype came up a few times. The chain couples TRBV5-6 to TRBJ2-5, with D unclear. CDR3 size: 15 residues. V was clipped by 0 bases and J by 7 bases, with 16 bases between them. From germline, CDR1 is SGHDT and CDR2 YYEEEE. The CDR3 nucleotides read TGTGCCAGCAGCTTGGCCTGGCGCGGCTCTGGGACCCAGTACTTC. Translating gives CASSLAWRGSGTQYF. The full variable domain, with the rest looked up from reference TRBV5-6 and TRBJ2-5, is DAGVTQSPTHLIKTRGQQVTLRCSPKSGHDTVSWYQQALGQGPQFIFQYYEEEERQRGNFPDRFSGHQFPNYSSELNVNALLLGDSALYLCASSLAWRGSGTQYFGPGTRLLVL.

The V gene is TRBV7-9, the J gene TRBJ2-2, with TRBD2 as a possible D gene (6 bases). V dropped 3 bases and J dropped 4 bases, with 15 bases sitting between them. The CDR3 has 16 residues. Germline CDR1 is SEHNR and CDR2 is FQNEAQ (reference sequence). CDR3 nucleotide sequence: TGTGCCAGCAGCTTTGGGGCGGGGTACGTCACCGGGGAGCTGTTTTTT. Protein sequence: CASSFGAGYVTGELFF.

This clonotype was detected only a few times. The chain employs TRBV6-5 and TRBJ2-1, with TRBD2 as a possible D gene (7 bases). The CDR3 contains 15 residues. The V gene's germline CDR1 is MNHEY and CDR2 SVGAGI. Trimming left V 2 bases short and J 7 bases short, with 15 bases between. The CDR3 reads CASSYGGASWNEQFF. CDR3 DNA sequence: TGTGCCAGCAGTTACGGGGGGGCCAGCTGGAATGAGCAGTTCTTC.

This clonotype appeared a few times. The genes are TRBV10-3 and TRBJ2-7, with 8 bases lining up with TRBD2. The CDR3 has 13 amino acids. The V gene's germline CDR1 is ENHRY and CDR2 SYGVKD. V dropped 10 bases and J dropped 6; count of bases not matched to a gene: 11. CDR3 protein: CATGYGLAGEQYF. CDR3 in DNA: TGTGCCACCGGCTACGGACTAGCCGGCGAGCAGTACTTC.

The sample holds a few counts of this clonotype. The V and J genes are TRBV7-8 and TRBJ2-5; D might be TRBD1 (5 bases). The CDR3 spans 14 residues. The germline CDR1 and CDR2 sequences are SGHVS and FQNEAQ. The germline V and J ends were trimmed by 5 bases and 0 bases, with 10 bases remaining between them. The CDR3 protein is CASSTTENQETQYF. The DNA for the CDR3 is TGTGCCAGCAGCACGACAGAGAACCAAGAGACCCAGTACTTC.

Only a few counts were recorded for this clonotype. V and J are TRBV4-2 and TRBJ1-5; D uncertain. Germline-derived CDR1 and CDR2 are LGHNA and YNFKEQ. CDR3 length: 17 amino acids. V lost 1 base and J lost 0, with 13 bases in between. The CDR3 sequence is CASSQVGVGNSNQPQHF. CDR3 bases: TGTGCCAGCAGCCAAGTGGGCGTCGGAAATAGCAATCAGCCCCAGCATTTT.